The subject of this entry is one T cell receptor beta chain. The assay was immunoSEQ multiplex PCR, and TCRdb's table has in-frame clones only and misses some. The sample lists roughly 180,000 clones, about nine tenths occurring once. This specimen belongs to a study of T cell responses to AZD1222 COVID-19 vaccine. The CDR3 has 15 amino acids. V gave up 5 bases and J gave up 4 bases; unmatched junction bases: 8. Germline loops: CDR1 SGHAT, CDR2 FQNNGV. The sample here was peripheral blood, taken on day 0 of AZD1222 vaccination. The sequence was obtained from an adult in good health. This chain joins TRBV11-2 and TRBJ2-3; 8 bases agree with TRBD2. The CDR3 loop is CASSPRGSGADTQYF. Written as DNA, the CDR3 is TGTGCCAGCAGCCCGAGGGGTAGCGGGGCAGATACGCAGTATTTT.